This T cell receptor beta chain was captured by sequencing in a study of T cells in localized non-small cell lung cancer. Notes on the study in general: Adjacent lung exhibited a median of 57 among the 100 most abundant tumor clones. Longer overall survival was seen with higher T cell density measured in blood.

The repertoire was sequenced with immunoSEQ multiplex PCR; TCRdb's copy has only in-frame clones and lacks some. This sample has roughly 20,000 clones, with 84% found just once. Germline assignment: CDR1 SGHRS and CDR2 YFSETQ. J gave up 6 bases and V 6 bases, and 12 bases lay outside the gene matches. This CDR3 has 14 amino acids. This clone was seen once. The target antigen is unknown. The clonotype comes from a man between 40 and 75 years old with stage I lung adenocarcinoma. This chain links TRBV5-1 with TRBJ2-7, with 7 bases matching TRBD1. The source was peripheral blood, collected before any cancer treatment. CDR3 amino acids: CASTGDSLRSEQYF. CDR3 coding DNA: TGCGCCAGCACCGGGGACAGCCTGAGGTCCGAGCAGTACTTC.